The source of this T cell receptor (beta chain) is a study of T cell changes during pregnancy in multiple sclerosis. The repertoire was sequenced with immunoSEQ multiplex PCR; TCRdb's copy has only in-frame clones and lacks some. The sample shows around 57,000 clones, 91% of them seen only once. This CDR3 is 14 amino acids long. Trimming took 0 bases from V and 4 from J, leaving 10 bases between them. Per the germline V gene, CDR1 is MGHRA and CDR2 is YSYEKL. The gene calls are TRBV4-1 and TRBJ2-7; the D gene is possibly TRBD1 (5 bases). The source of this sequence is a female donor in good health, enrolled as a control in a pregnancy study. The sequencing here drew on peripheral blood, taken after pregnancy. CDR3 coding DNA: TGCGCCAGCAGCCAAGATCGACAGAGTTACGAGCAGTACTTC. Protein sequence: CASSQDRQSYEQYF.